The 14 T cell receptor beta chains given below trace back to one sample, sequenced in a study of shared clonotypes between healthy human individuals. This table comes from immunoSEQ multiplex PCR, and its TCRdb copy is limited to in-frame clones, with some not included. The sample carries around 700,000 clones, more than 70% recorded once. Input material: memory CD4+ T cells sorted from blood. Noted subset: CD45RA-negative fraction. Source of these receptors: a woman aged 25 to 39 in good health.

This clone was observed a handful of times. The chain uses TRBV11-1 and TRBJ2-7; D unclear. V lost 9 bases and J 5 bases, leaving 8 bases between the germline ends. The CDR3 is made up of 10 amino acids. Germline V gene data show CDR1 as SGHAT and CDR2 as FQDESV (reference sequence). CDR3 region: CASGADEQYF. CDR3 in DNA: TGTGCCAGTGGCGCGGACGAGCAGTACTTC.

The J gene is TRBJ2-3, the V gene TRBV15; 14 bases match TRBD2. With 6 bases clipped from V and 6 bases from J, the junction kept 5 bases outside the gene matches. The CDR3 is 15 residues long. Germline CDR1 LNHNV, CDR2 YYDKDF (reference sequence). The DNA for the CDR3 is TGTGCCACCAGAGTGGGACTAGCGGGAGAGGATACGCAGTATTTT. Protein product: CATRVGLAGEDTQYF.

This chain uses TRBV5-1 with TRBJ2-4; D perhaps matches TRBD2 (6 bases). CDR3 length: 14 amino acids. Trimming left V 5 bases short and J 0 bases short, with 9 bases between. Germline CDR1 SGHRS, CDR2 YFSETQ. The CDR3 DNA reads as TGCGCCAGCAGTCCGGGACTAGCCAAAAACATTCAGTACTTC. Its translation: CASSPGLAKNIQYF.

This chain joins TRBV30 and TRBJ1-1; D is perhaps TRBD1 (5 bases). Germline lookup yields CDR1 GTSNPN and CDR2 SVGIG (reference sequence). There are 12 residues in the CDR3. V lost 7 bases and J lost 1, with 10 bases in between. Written as DNA, the CDR3 is TGTGCCTCCCGGGACCCGAACACTGAAGCTTTCTTT. Translating gives CASRDPNTEAFF.

The rearrangement joins TRBV2 to TRBJ1-1; the D gene is possibly TRBD1 (6 bases). The CDR3 sequence is 14 residues long. Germline loops: CDR1 SNHLY, CDR2 FYNNEI. The V gene lost 6 bases and the J gene lost 1 base, with 12 bases spanning the gap. The CDR3 loop is CASSPGQENTEAFF. In DNA, the CDR3 is TGTGCCAGCAGCCCGGGACAAGAGAACACTGAAGCTTTCTTT.

There are a few counts of this clone. The chain links TRBV29-1 to TRBJ2-2, with D possibly TRBD2 on 6 matching bases. Germline CDR1 and CDR2: SQVTM and ANQGSEA. The CDR3 is made up of 15 amino acids. Trimming removed 4 bases at V and 1 base at J, with 13 bases between. CDR3 loop: CSVGRGMENTGELFF. As DNA, the CDR3 is TGCAGCGTTGGGAGGGGCATGGAGAACACCGGGGAGCTGTTTTTT.

This clone was detected once. DNA for the CDR3: TGTGCCAGCAGTTCAACCTGGGACAGACGCACAGATACGCAGTATTTT. Translating gives CASSSTWDRRTDTQYF. This chain links TRBV6-5 with TRBJ2-3, with 7 bases matching TRBD1. Per germline, CDR1 MNHEY and CDR2 SVGAGI. The trim removed 4 bases at V and 1 base at J, leaving 8 bases unmatched. The CDR3 is 16 amino acids.

This clone was observed a single time. This chain links TRBV6-6 with TRBJ1-1; possibly TRBD1 for D (5 bases). CDR1 and CDR2 from the germline V gene are MNHNY and SVGAGI (reference sequence). The CDR3 has 12 amino acids. V was shortened by 0 bases and J by 11 bases, with 10 bases between the two germline ends. The CDR3 DNA reads as TGTGCCAGCAGTTACTCAGGGGATCGGGCTTTCTTT. It translates to CASSYSGDRAFF.

The chain carries TRBV2 and TRBJ1-2; tentative D call: TRBD1 (6 bases). This CDR3 spans 15 amino acids. V shed 7 bases and J shed 3 bases, with 18 bases lying between them. Germline CDR1 reads SNHLY; CDR2 reads FYNNEI. The CDR3 protein is CASTGNRATDYGYTF. In DNA form, the CDR3 reads TGTGCCAGCACGGGAAACAGGGCGACGGACTATGGCTACACCTTC.

The gene calls are TRBV28 and TRBJ2-3; D assignment may be TRBD1 or TRBD2 (6 bases each). The CDR3 is 15 residues long. CDR1 MDHEN and CDR2 SYDVKM come from the germline V gene. V was trimmed by 7 bases and J by 4 bases, leaving 18 bases between them. CDR3 DNA sequence: TGTGCCAGCACCCGAGGGGGGTGGTCGCCAGATACGCAGTATTTT. This gives the protein CASTRGGWSPDTQYF. The full variable domain, with the rest looked up from reference TRBV28 and TRBJ2-3, is DVKVTQSSRYLVKRTGEKVFLECVQDMDHENMFWYRQDPGLGLRLIYFSYDVKMKEKGDIPEGYSVSREKKERFSLILESASTNQTSMYLCASTRGGWSPDTQYFGPGTRLTVL.

Concerning this clone: At one end the junction does not follow the germline gene, possibly because of a read error. The V call is TRBV9, the J call TRBJ2-5; 11 bases are a match to TRBD2. CDR1 SGDLS and CDR2 YYNGEE come from the germline V gene. The CDR3 runs 16 residues. The CDR3 DNA reads TGTGTCAGCAGCGTATATAGCGGGAGGGCCCCAGAGACCCAGTACTTC. It is translated as CVSSVYSGRAPETQYF.

The chain uses TRBV7-9 and TRBJ1-1; D is possibly TRBD1 (5 bases). The germline V gene encodes CDR1 SEHNR and CDR2 FQNEAQ (reference sequence). V lost 5 bases, J lost 1 base, and 14 bases lay in between. CDR3 length equals 15 residues. The CDR3 sequence: CASSRETARNTEAFF. For the CDR3, the DNA is TGTGCCAGCAGCCGGGAGACAGCTAGGAACACTGAAGCTTTCTTT.

The CDR3 loop reads CASSSGLYNEQFF. The DNA for the CDR3 is TGTGCCAGCAGCTCCGGACTGTACAATGAGCAGTTCTTC. The rearrangement links TRBV5-6 to TRBJ2-1, with D perhaps TRBD2 (5 bases). Germline V CDR1 and CDR2: SGHDT, YYEEEE. The CDR3 covers 13 residues. V gave up 3 bases and J gave up 4 bases, with 8 bases separating them.

The CDR3 loop is CASSEGGLINEKLFF. The DNA of the CDR3 is TGTGCCAGCAGTGAAGGGGGACTGATTAATGAAAAACTGTTTTTT. The chain joins TRBV25-1 to TRBJ1-4; the D gene is possibly TRBD1 (5 bases). CDR3 size: 15 residues. V lost 2 bases and J 4 bases, leaving 11 bases between the germline ends. From germline, CDR1 is MGHDK and CDR2 SYGVNS.